The rows below give T cell receptor beta chains drawn from one sample of a study of shared clonotypes between healthy human individuals. TCRdb keeps only in-frame clones here, not all; method: immunoSEQ multiplex PCR. Seen here are around 1.6 million clones, approximately 98% observed once, and the top ten hold 0.4% to 0.45%. Specimen: naive CD4+ T cells sorted from blood. Receptors were obtained from a man aged 25-45 years in good health. Each CDR3 is given with its conserved first and last residue. A D gene is named only where the DNA matches it firmly. Size tells how often a clone was seen (once, few, many) or the class of an expanded clone, and some rows leave it out.

CDR3 protein: CASSLKGQANYGYTF
CDR3 DNA: TGTGCCAGCAGCCTCAAGGGACAGGCAAACTATGGCTACACCTTC
clone size: .
D gene: TRBD1
V gene: TRBV13
J gene: TRBJ1-2

CDR3 protein: CASSSESEEQFF
CDR3 DNA: TGTGCCAGCAGCTCCGAGTCAGAAGAGCAGTTCTTC
clone size: .
D gene: .
V gene: TRBV11-3
J gene: TRBJ2-1

CDR3 protein: CASSFPGQGNYEQYF
CDR3 DNA: TGTGCCAGCAGTTTTCCGGGACAGGGCAACTACGAGCAGTACTTC
clone size: .
D gene: TRBD1
V gene: TRBV28
J gene: TRBJ2-7

CDR3 protein: CSVSGTSSAGEKLFF
CDR3 DNA: TGCAGCGTTTCCGGGACCTCTAGCGCGGGGGAAAAACTGTTTTTT
clone size: .
D gene: .
V gene: TRBV29-1
J gene: TRBJ1-4

CDR3 protein: CASSLVQVTDTQYF
CDR3 DNA: TGCGCCAGCAGCTTGGTCCAGGTGACAGATACGCAGTATTTT
clone size: .
D gene: .
V gene: TRBV5-1
J gene: TRBJ2-3

CDR3 protein: CASSLDGGATEAFF
CDR3 DNA: TGTGCCAGCAGCTTAGATGGGGGGGCGACTGAAGCTTTCTTT
clone size: .
D gene: .
V gene: TRBV7-2
J gene: TRBJ1-1

CDR3 protein: CASSSPGSHSNQPQHF
CDR3 DNA: TGTGCCAGCAGTTCTCCGGGGTCCCATAGCAATCAGCCCCAGCATTTT
clone size: .
D gene: .
V gene: TRBV28
J gene: TRBJ1-5

CDR3 protein: CASSLETVVNEQFF
CDR3 DNA: TGCGCCAGCAGCTTGGAGACGGTAGTCAATGAGCAGTTCTTC
clone size: .
D gene: .
V gene: TRBV5-1
J gene: TRBJ2-1

CDR3 protein: CASSDRAYNEQFF
CDR3 DNA: TGTGCCAGCAGCGACAGGGCCTACAATGAGCAGTTCTTC
clone size: .
D gene: TRBD1
V gene: TRBV28
J gene: TRBJ2-1

CDR3 protein: CASSLPRDYSINNEQFF
CDR3 DNA: TGTGCCAGCAGCTTGCCCCGGGACTACAGTATAAACAATGAGCAGTTCTTC
clone size: .
D gene: TRBD2
V gene: TRBV7-2
J gene: TRBJ2-1

CDR3 protein: CASSWTGAADTQYF
CDR3 DNA: TGCGCCAGCAGTTGGACAGGGGCTGCAGATACGCAGTATTTT
clone size: .
D gene: TRBD1
V gene: TRBV10-1
J gene: TRBJ2-3

CDR3 protein: CASSATSSQTQYF
CDR3 DNA: TGTGCCAGCAGTGCGACTAGCTCACAGACCCAGTACTTC
clone size: once
D gene: TRBD2
V gene: TRBV25-1
J gene: TRBJ2-5

CDR3 protein: CASSARSGATEAFF
CDR3 DNA: TGTGCCAGCAGTGCCAGGAGCGGTGCCACTGAAGCTTTCTTT
clone size: .
D gene: .
V gene: TRBV2
J gene: TRBJ1-1

CDR3 protein: CASMAELVAYEQYF
CDR3 DNA: TGTGCCAGCATGGCGGAGTTGGTTGCCTACGAGCAGTACTTC
clone size: .
D gene: .
V gene: TRBV28
J gene: TRBJ2-7

CDR3 protein: CASSWDREGGYTF
CDR3 DNA: TGTGCCAGCAGCTGGGACAGGGAGGGTGGCTACACCTTC
clone size: .
D gene: TRBD1
V gene: TRBV5-4
J gene: TRBJ1-2

CDR3 protein: CASSRTGDYGYTF
CDR3 DNA: TGTGCCAGTAGTAGAACAGGGGACTATGGCTACACCTTC
clone size: .
D gene: TRBD1
V gene: TRBV19
J gene: TRBJ1-2

CDR3 protein: CASSYRGIAEAFF
CDR3 DNA: TGTGCCAGCAGTTATCGGGGCATTGCTGAAGCTTTCTTT
clone size: .
D gene: .
V gene: TRBV28
J gene: TRBJ1-1

CDR3 protein: CASSAGVDTEAFF
CDR3 DNA: TGTGCCAGCAGTGCAGGGGTTGACACTGAAGCTTTCTTT
clone size: .
D gene: .
V gene: TRBV2
J gene: TRBJ1-1

CDR3 protein: CSGTPTGTAKETQYF
CDR3 DNA: TGCAGCGGAACGCCGACCGGGACAGCTAAAGAGACCCAGTACTTC
clone size: .
D gene: TRBD1
V gene: TRBV29-1
J gene: TRBJ2-5

CDR3 protein: CASSFSTPRGGLEGNTIYF
CDR3 DNA: TGTGCCAGCAGTTTCTCCACCCCGCGAGGGGGCTTAGAAGGAAACACCATATATTTT
clone size: once
D gene: TRBD1
V gene: TRBV27
J gene: TRBJ1-3

CDR3 protein: CASSFSGGQETQYF
CDR3 DNA: TGCGCCAGCAGCTTTTCGGGGGGGCAAGAGACCCAGTACTTC
clone size: .
D gene: TRBD2
V gene: TRBV5-1
J gene: TRBJ2-5

CDR3 protein: CASSEPGTSGITKQFF
CDR3 DNA: TGTGCCAGCAGTGAACCCGGGACTAGCGGGATTACCAAGCAGTTCTTC
clone size: .
D gene: TRBD2
V gene: TRBV25-1
J gene: TRBJ2-1

CDR3 protein: CASSGADKGGSGSTYEQYF
CDR3 DNA: TGCGCCAGCAGCGGAGCGGACAAAGGGGGAAGCGGGAGTACCTACGAGCAGTACTTC
clone size: .
D gene: TRBD2
V gene: TRBV5-1
J gene: TRBJ2-7

CDR3 protein: CASSLKGRGAFF
CDR3 DNA: TGTGCCAGCAGTTTAAAGGGCCGGGGAGCTTTCTTT
clone size: once
D gene: .
V gene: TRBV27
J gene: TRBJ1-1

CDR3 protein: CASSFRRGSNYGYTF
CDR3 DNA: TGTGCCAGCAGCTTCCGCCGAGGTTCTAACTATGGCTACACCTTC
clone size: .
D gene: .
V gene: TRBV5-4
J gene: TRBJ1-2

CDR3 protein: CASSLAGAVVADTQYF
CDR3 DNA: TGTGCCAGCAGTCTAGCGGGAGCGGTAGTGGCAGATACGCAGTATTTT
clone size: .
D gene: TRBD2
V gene: TRBV27
J gene: TRBJ2-3

CDR3 protein: CASSFTGTGGDTQYF
CDR3 DNA: TGCGCCAGCAGCTTTACCGGGACAGGGGGAGATACGCAGTATTTT
clone size: .
D gene: TRBD1
V gene: TRBV5-1
J gene: TRBJ2-3

CDR3 protein: CASSQAIGRGDTEAFF
CDR3 DNA: TGTGCCAGCAGCCAGGCGATAGGCAGAGGGGACACTGAAGCTTTCTTT
clone size: .
D gene: .
V gene: TRBV7-9
J gene: TRBJ1-1

CDR3 protein: CASSVNPPDTQYF
CDR3 DNA: TGTGCCAGCAGCGTAAACCCTCCAGATACGCAGTATTTT
clone size: .
D gene: .
V gene: TRBV9
J gene: TRBJ2-3

CDR3 protein: CASSINRETGELFF
CDR3 DNA: TGTGCCAGCAGCATAAACAGGGAGACCGGGGAGCTGTTTTTT
clone size: .
D gene: .
V gene: TRBV9
J gene: TRBJ2-2

CDR3 protein: CASSPGQGSYEQYF
CDR3 DNA: TGCGCCAGCAGCCCGGGACAGGGGTCCTACGAGCAGTACTTC
clone size: .
D gene: TRBD1
V gene: TRBV5-1
J gene: TRBJ2-7

CDR3 protein: CATSLDTKNIQYF
CDR3 DNA: TGTGCCACCTCCCTCGACACAAAAAACATTCAGTACTTC
clone size: .
D gene: .
V gene: TRBV10-3
J gene: TRBJ2-4

CDR3 protein: CASSIRQGEKLFF
CDR3 DNA: TGTGCCAGCAGCATAAGACAGGGTGAAAAACTGTTTTTT
clone size: once
D gene: TRBD1
V gene: TRBV5-4
J gene: TRBJ1-4

CDR3 protein: CASSFRLALDTQYF
CDR3 DNA: TGTGCCAGCAGTTTTAGACTAGCTTTAGATACGCAGTATTTT
clone size: .
D gene: TRBD2
V gene: TRBV27
J gene: TRBJ2-3

CDR3 protein: CASSPFWGGHYGYTF
CDR3 DNA: TGTGCCAGCAGCCCGTTCTGGGGCGGTCACTATGGCTACACCTTC
clone size: .
D gene: .
V gene: TRBV6-1
J gene: TRBJ1-2

CDR3 protein: CSAPTDPMNTEAFF
CDR3 DNA: TGCAGCGCACCGACAGACCCTATGAACACTGAAGCTTTCTTT
clone size: .
D gene: .
V gene: TRBV29-1
J gene: TRBJ1-1

CDR3 protein: CASSNGAYEQYF
CDR3 DNA: TGCGCCAGCAGCAACGGAGCCTACGAGCAGTACTTC
clone size: .
D gene: .
V gene: TRBV5-1
J gene: TRBJ2-7

CDR3 protein: CARSTPPRRGSGYNEQFF
CDR3 DNA: TGTGCCAGAAGCACACCCCCCAGACGCGGGAGTGGGTACAATGAGCAGTTCTTC
clone size: .
D gene: TRBD2
V gene: TRBV5-3
J gene: TRBJ2-1

CDR3 protein: CASSPRGSGNTIYF
CDR3 DNA: TGTGCCAGCAGTCCTAGGGGCTCTGGAAACACCATATATTTT
clone size: .
D gene: .
V gene: TRBV9
J gene: TRBJ1-3

CDR3 protein: CATSRDTANYGYTF
CDR3 DNA: TGTGCCACCAGCAGGGACACAGCTAACTATGGCTACACCTTC
clone size: .
D gene: .
V gene: TRBV15
J gene: TRBJ1-2

CDR3 protein: CASSLSALGEQFF
CDR3 DNA: TGTGCCAGCAGCTTATCGGCCCTTGGTGAGCAGTTCTTC
clone size: .
D gene: .
V gene: TRBV7-3
J gene: TRBJ2-1